Included here is one TCR beta chain sequence, with context. What it binds is unknown. This specimen comes from a study of cytomegalovirus exposure and HLA in healthy donors. Study overall: Earlier results showed 90 million to 130 million unique TCR beta sequences derived from approximately 180 million T cells. Within the Caucasian-associated ancestry cluster were around 80% of the approximately 390 genotyped donors. General study findings and limits: Later analysis placed DRB1 highest and HLA-C lowest in TCR association rates, which differed by HLA locus. In vitro experiments confirmed that three CMV-associated chains were specific for CMV antigens.

Both 60 Vbeta primers and 13 Jbeta primers went into the PCR. The data were produced by immunoSEQ multiplex PCR, yet TCRdb's version contains in-frame clones alone and is incomplete. The sample includes approximately 180,000 clones, around three quarters of them seen just once. The TCR originated in a woman aged 25 to 39 in good health and CMV-seronegative. Input material: PBMCs.

CDR3 amino acids: CAWRLAGESYEQYF. CDR3 sequence (DNA): TGTGCCTGGCGGCTAGCGGGAGAATCGTACGAGCAGTACTTC. The chain employs TRBV30 and TRBJ2-7; 10 nucleotides line up with TRBD2. The CDR3 contains 14 residues. The trim removed 5 bases at V and 4 bases at J, leaving 8 bases unmatched. Germline V gene sequence: CDR1 GTSNPN, CDR2 SVGIG (reference sequence).